The clone carrying this TCR beta chain came up many times. The sample is drawn from a study of T-cell reconstitution after alpha-beta-depleted transplantation in children. The CDR3 loop spans 14 amino acids. Trimming at V came to 3 bases and at J to 5 bases, leaving 4 bases not matched to a gene. In germline, CDR1 is LGHNA, CDR2 YNFKEQ. Unique molecular identifiers were used in preparing the TCRbeta library. TCRdb re-derived calls from the PCR reads in MiXCR, one entry per CDR3 protein. Here the sample spans approximately 210,000 distinct CDR3 sequences, roughly 15% being singletons. This chain uses TRBV4-2 with TRBJ2-4; 7 bases match TRBD2. The source was PBMCs from the stem cell graft donor, collected from the stem cell graft. This clonotype was obtained from a human donor who donated a stem cell graft to a child with acute lymphoblastic leukemia. For the CDR3, the DNA is TGTGCCAGCAGCCAGGGGGGGGAGGAAAACATTCAGTACTTC. Its protein is CASSQGGEENIQYF.